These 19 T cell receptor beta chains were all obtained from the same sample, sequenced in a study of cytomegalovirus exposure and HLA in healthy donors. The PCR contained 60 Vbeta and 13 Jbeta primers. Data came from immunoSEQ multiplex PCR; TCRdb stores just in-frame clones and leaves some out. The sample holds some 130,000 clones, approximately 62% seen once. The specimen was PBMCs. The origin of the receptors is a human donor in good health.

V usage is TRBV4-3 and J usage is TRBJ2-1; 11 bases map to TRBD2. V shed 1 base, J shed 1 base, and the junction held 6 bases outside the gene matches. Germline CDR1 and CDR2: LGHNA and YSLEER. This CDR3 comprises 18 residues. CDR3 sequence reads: CASSQALTSGSSYNEQFF. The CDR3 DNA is TGCGCCAGCAGCCAAGCCTTAACTAGCGGGAGTTCCTACAATGAGCAGTTCTTC.

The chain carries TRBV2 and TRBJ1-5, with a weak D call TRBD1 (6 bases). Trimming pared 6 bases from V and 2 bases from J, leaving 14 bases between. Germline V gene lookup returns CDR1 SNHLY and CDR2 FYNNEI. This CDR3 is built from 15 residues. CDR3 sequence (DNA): TGTGCCAGCAGGAACAGGGATTCTGGCAATCAGCCCCAGCATTTT. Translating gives CASRNRDSGNQPQHF. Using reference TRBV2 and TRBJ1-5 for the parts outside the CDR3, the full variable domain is EPEVTQTPSHQVTQMGQEVILRCVPISNHLYFYWYRQILGQKVEFLVSFYNNEISEKSEIFDDQFSVERPDGSNFTLKIRSTKLEDSAMYFCASRNRDSGNQPQHFGDGTRLSIL.

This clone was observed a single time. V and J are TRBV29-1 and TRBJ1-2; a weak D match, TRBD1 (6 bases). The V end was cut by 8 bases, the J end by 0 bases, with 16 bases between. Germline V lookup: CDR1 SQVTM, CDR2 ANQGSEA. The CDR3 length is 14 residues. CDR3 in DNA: TGCAGCCCTCCCAAAGGGACACCTAACTATGGCTACACCTTC. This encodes CSPPKGTPNYGYTF.

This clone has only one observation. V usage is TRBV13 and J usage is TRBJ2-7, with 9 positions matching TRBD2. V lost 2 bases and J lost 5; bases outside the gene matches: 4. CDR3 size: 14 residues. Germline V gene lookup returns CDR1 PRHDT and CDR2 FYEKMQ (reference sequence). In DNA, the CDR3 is TGTGCCAGCAGCTTACTAGCGGGGCGGGACGAGCAGTACTTC. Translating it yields CASSLLAGRDEQYF.

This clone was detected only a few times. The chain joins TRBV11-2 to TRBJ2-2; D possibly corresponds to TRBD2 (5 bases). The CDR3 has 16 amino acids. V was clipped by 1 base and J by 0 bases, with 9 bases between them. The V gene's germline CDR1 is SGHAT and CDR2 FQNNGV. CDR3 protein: CASSLVASTNTGELFF. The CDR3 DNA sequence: TGTGCCAGCAGCTTAGTGGCTAGCACGAACACCGGGGAGCTGTTTTTT.

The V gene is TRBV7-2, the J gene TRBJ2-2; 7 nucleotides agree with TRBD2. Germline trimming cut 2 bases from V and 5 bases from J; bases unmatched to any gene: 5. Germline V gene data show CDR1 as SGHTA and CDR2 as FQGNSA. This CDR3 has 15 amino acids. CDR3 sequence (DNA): TGTGCCAGCAGCTTATTCACTAGCGCTACCGGGGAGCTGTTTTTT. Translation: CASSLFTSATGELFF. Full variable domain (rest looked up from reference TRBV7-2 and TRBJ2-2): GAGVSQSPSNKVTEKGKDVELRCDPISGHTALYWYRQSLGQGLEFLIYFQGNSAPDKSGLPSDRFSAERTGGSVSTLTIQRTQQEDSAVYLCASSLFTSATGELFFGEGSRLTVL.

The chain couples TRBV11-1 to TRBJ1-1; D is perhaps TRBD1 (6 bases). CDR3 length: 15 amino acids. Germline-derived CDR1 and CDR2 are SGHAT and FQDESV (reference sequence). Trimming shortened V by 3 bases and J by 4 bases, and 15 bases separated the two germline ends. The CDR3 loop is CASSFRRGGATEAFF. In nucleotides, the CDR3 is TGTGCCAGCAGCTTTCGTCGAGGGGGGGCCACTGAAGCTTTCTTT. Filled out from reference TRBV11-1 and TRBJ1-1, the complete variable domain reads EAEVAQSPRYKITEKSQAVAFWCDPISGHATLYWYRQILGQGPELLVQFQDESVVDDSQLPKDRFSAERLKGVDSTLKIQPAELGDSAMYLCASSFRRGGATEAFFGQGTRLTVV.

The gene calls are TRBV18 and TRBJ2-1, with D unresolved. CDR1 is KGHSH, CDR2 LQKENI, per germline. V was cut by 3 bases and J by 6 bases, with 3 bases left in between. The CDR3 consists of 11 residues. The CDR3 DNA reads TGTGCCAGCTCACCCGGCAATGAGCAGTTCTTC. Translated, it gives CASSPGNEQFF.

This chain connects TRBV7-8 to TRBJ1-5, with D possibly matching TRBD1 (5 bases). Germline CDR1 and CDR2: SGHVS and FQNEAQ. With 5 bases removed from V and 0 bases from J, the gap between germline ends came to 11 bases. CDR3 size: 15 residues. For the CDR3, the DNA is TGTGCCAGCAGCCCAGGGCTGTATAGCAATCAGCCCCAGCATTTT. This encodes CASSPGLYSNQPQHF.

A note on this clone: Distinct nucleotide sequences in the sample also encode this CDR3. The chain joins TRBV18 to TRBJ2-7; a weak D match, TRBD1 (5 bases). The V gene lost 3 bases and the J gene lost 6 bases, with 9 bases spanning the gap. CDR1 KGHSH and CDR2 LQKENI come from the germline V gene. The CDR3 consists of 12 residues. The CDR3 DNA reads TGTGCCAGCTCACCGGGGCAAGGCGAGCAGTACTTC. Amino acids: CASSPGQGEQYF.

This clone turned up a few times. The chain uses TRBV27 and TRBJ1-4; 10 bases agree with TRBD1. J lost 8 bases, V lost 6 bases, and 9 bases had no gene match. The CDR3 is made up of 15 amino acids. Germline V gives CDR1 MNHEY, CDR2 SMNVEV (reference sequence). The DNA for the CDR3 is TGTGCCAGCAGGCACACGACAGGGGGCATGGAAAAACTGTTTTTT. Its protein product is CASRHTTGGMEKLFF. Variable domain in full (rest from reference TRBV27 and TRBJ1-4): EAQVTQNPRYLITVTGKKLTVTCSQNMNHEYMSWYRQDPGLGLRQIYYSMNVEVTDKGDVPEGYKVSRKEKRNFPLILESPSPNQTSLYFCASRHTTGGMEKLFFGSGTQLSVL.

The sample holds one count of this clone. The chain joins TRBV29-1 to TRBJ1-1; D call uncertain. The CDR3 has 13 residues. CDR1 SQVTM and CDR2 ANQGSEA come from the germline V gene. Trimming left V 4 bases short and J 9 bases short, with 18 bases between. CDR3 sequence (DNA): TGCAGCGTTGCTTTGAGGGAACTCGCGAAAGCTTTCTTT. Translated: CSVALRELAKAFF. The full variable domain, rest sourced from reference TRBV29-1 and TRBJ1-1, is SAVISQKPSRDICQRGTSLTIQCQVDSQVTMMFWYRQQPGQSLTLIATANQGSEATYESGFVIDKFPISRPNLTFSTLTVSNMSPEDSSIYLCSVALRELAKAFFGQGTRLTVV.

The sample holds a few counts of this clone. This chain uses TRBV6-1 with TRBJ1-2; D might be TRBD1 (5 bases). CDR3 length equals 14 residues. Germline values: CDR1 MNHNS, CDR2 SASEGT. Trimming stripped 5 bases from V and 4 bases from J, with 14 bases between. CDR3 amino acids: CASSFGGGVYGYTF. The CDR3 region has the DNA TGTGCCAGCAGTTTTGGCGGGGGGGTCTATGGCTACACCTTC.

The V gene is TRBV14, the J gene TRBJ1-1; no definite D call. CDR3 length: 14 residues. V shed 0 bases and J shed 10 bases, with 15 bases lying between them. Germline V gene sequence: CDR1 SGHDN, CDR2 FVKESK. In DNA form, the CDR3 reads TGTGCCAGCAGCCAAGACCCGGGGAGGGAAAGAGCTTTCTTT. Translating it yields CASSQDPGRERAFF.

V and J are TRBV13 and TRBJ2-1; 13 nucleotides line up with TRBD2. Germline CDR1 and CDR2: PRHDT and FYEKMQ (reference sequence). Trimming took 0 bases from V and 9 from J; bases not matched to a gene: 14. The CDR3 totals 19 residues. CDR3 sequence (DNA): TGTGCCAGCAGCTTAGGTCCCCTATCGACTAGCGGGAGGTTTGGTGAGCAGTTCTTC. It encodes CASSLGPLSTSGRFGEQFF. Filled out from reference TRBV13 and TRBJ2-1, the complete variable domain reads AAGVIQSPRHLIKEKRETATLKCYPIPRHDTVYWYQQGPGQDPQFLISFYEKMQSDKGSIPDRFSAQQFSDYHSELNMSSLELGDSALYFCASSLGPLSTSGRFGEQFFGPGTRLTVL.

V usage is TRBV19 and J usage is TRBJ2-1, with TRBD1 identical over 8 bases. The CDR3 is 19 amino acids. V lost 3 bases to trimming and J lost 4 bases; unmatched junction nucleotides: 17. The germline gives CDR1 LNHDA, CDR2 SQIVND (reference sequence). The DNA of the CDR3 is TGTGCCAGTAGTATCGGGCCAGGGGGCGATTCGTTATTTTACAATGAGCAGTTCTTC. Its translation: CASSIGPGGDSLFYNEQFF.

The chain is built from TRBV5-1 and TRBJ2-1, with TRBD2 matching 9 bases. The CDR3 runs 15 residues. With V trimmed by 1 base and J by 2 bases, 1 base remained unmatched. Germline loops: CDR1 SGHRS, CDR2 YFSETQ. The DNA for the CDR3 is TGCGCCAGCAGCTTGATAGCGGGAGCCTACAATGAGCAGTTCTTC. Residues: CASSLIAGAYNEQFF. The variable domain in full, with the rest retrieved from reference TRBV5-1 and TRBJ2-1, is KAGVTQTPRYLIKTRGQQVTLSCSPISGHRSVSWYQQTPGQGLQFLFEYFSETQRNKGNFPGRFSGRQFSNSRSEMNVSTLELGDSALYLCASSLIAGAYNEQFFGPGTRLTVL.

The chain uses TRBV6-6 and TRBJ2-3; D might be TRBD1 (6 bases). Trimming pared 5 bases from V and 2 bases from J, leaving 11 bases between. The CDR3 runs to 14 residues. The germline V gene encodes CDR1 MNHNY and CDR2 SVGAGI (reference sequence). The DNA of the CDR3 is TGTGCCAGCAGTGTAACAGGGCCCACAGATACGCAGTATTTT. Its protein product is CASSVTGPTDTQYF.

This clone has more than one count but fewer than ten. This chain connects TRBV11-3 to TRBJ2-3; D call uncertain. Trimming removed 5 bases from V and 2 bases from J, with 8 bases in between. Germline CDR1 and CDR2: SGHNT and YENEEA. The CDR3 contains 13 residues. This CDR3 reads CASSTSDTDTQYF. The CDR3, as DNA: TGTGCCAGCAGCACCTCAGACACAGATACGCAGTATTTT.